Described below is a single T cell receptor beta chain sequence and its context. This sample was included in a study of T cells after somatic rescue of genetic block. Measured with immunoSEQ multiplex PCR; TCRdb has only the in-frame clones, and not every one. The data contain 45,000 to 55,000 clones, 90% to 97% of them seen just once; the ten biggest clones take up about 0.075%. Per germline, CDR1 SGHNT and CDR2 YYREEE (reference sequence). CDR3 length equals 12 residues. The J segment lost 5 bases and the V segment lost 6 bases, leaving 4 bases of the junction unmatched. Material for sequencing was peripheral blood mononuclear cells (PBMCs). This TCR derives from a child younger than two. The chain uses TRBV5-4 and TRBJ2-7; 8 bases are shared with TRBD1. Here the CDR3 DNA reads TGTGCCAGCACCGGGACAGGCAACGAGCAGTACTTC. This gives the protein CASTGTGNEQYF.